The sequence of this T cell receptor beta chain was determined in a study of blood T cell repertoires in COVID-19. CDR3 length equals 12 residues. CDR1 SQVTM and CDR2 ANQGSEA come from the germline V gene. This table comes from immunoSEQ multiplex PCR, and its TCRdb copy is limited to in-frame clones, with some not included. The table has fewer than 200,000 clones, 90% seen once; the top ten hold approximately 0.5%. Sequenced input: peripheral blood. This receptor was taken from a man aged 45-65 years with acute or convalescent COVID-19. The chain uses TRBV29-1 and TRBJ1-1; 8 nucleotides line up with TRBD1. The CDR3 DNA is TGCACCGGGGGACAGGCGAACACTGAAGCTTTCTTT. Encoded protein: CTGGQANTEAFF.